The clone carrying this TCR beta chain turned up a few times. Time point in this sample: newly diagnosed GD, antithyroid drugs for less than 3 months. Preparation of the TCR library used RNA extracted from PBMCs. This sample was included in a study of regulatory T cells in long-lasting Graves disease. Investigators prepared the TCR beta libraries by applying iRepertoire HTBI primers and Arm-PCR of CDR3 regions. TCRdb used MiXCR to reprocess the multiplex PCR reads, holding one entry per CDR3 protein. Seen here are 550,000 or so distinct CDR3 sequences, approximately 12% observed once, and the top ten hold approximately 9.6%. This CDR3 has 13 residues. CDR1 and CDR2 from the germline V gene are DFQATT and SNEGSKA (reference sequence). Trimming cost V 5 bases and J 3 bases, with 14 bases left between them. The sample also formed part of further work on T cells in Graves' hyperthyroidism and ophthalmopathy. That publication notes: Blood held most thyroid clonotypes expanded above 0.001 frequency.

The chain links TRBV20-1 to TRBJ2-7; D remains ambiguous. This specimen consisted of peripheral blood mononuclear cells (PBMCs), obtained at new diagnosis, from a patient treated with antithyroid drugs. The receptor was isolated from a woman aged 30 to 39 with Graves disease. CDR3 residues: CSAAGPFLYEQYF. The CDR3 bases are TGCAGTGCTGCCGGGCCTTTCCTCTACGAGCAGTACTTC.